This T cell receptor (beta chain) came from a study of graft-versus-host responses after intestinal transplantation. The wider study: All recipients got anti-thymocyte globulin induction, then tacrolimus and steroids for roughly three years. The study's findings and limits: Among recipient marrow samples, GvH clones were found; some appeared first in ileum or blood.

Clones were read by immunoSEQ multiplex PCR, and TCRdb kept only the in-frame ones, dropping some. Among approximately 13,000 clones listed, roughly 93% were seen once. This clone was picked up a small number of times. Its target is not known. Material: PBMCs, obtained about 32 months after intestinal transplantation. The receptor comes from a human patient who received an intestinal transplant, so some T cells may come from the graft donor.

CDR3 in amino acids: CASRFTGLNSPLHF. DNA for the CDR3: TGTGCCAGTAGATTCACGGGGTTGAATTCACCCCTCCACTTT. The chain uses TRBV19 and TRBJ1-6, with unresolved D. This CDR3 has 14 amino acids. Trimming took 6 bases from V and 7 from J, leaving 13 bases between them. CDR1 is LNHDA, CDR2 SQIVND, per germline (reference sequence).